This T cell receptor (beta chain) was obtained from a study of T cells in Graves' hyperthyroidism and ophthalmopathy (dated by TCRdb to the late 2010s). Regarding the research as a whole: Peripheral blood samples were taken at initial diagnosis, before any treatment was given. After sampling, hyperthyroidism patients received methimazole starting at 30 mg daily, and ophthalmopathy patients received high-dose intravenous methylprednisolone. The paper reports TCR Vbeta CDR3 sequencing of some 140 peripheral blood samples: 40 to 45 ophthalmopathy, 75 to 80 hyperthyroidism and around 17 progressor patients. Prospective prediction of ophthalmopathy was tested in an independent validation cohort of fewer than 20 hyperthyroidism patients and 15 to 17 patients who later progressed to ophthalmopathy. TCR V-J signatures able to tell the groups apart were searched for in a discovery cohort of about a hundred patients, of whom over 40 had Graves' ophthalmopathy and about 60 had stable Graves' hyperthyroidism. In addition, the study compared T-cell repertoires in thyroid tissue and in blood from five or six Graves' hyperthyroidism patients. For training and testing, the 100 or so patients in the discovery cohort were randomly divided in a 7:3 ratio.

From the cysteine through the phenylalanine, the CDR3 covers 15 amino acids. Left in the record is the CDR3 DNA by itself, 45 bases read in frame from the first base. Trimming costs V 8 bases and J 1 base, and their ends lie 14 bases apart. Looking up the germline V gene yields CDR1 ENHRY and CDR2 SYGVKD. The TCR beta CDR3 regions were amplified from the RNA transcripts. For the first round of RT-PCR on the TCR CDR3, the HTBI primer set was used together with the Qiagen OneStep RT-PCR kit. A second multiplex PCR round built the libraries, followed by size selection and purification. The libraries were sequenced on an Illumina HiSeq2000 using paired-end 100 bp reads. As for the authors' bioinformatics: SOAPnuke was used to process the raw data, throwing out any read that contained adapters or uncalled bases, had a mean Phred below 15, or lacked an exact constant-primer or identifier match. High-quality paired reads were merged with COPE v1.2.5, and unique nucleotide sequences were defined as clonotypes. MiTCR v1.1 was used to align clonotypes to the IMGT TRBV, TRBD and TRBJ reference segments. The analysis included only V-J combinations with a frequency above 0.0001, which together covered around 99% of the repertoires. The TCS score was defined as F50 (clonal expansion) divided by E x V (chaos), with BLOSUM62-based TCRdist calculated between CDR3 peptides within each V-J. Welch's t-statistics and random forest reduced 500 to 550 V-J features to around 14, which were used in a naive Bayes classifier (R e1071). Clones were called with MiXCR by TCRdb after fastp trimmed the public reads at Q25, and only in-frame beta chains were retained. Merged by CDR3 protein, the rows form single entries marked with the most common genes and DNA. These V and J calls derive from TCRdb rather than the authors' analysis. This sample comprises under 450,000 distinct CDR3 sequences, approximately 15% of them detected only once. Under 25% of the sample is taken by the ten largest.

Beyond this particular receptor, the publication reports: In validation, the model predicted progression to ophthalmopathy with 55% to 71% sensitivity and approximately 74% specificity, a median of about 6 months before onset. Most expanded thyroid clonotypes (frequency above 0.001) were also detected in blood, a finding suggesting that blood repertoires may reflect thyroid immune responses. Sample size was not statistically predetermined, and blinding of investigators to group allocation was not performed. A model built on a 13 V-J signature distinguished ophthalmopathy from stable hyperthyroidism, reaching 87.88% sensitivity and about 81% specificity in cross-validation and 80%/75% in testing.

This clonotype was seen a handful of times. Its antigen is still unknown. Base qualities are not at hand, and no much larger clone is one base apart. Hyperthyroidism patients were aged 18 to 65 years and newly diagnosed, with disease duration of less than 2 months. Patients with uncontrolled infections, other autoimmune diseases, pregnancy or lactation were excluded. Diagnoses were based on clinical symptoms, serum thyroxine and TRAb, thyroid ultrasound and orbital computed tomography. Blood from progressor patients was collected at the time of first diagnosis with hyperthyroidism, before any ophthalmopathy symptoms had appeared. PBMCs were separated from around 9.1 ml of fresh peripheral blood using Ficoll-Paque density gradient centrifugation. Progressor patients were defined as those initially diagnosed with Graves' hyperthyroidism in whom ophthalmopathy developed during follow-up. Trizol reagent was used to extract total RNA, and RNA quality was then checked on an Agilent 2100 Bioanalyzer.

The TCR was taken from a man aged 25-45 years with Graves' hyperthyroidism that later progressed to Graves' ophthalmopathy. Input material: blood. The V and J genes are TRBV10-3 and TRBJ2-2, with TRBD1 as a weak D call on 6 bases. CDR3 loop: CAISNPGQNTGELFF. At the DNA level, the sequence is TGTGCCATCTCAAACCCGGGACAGAACACCGGGGAGCTGTTTTTT.